The 20 T cell receptor beta chains in this list originate from one sample, sequenced in a study of T-cell memory formation after mild COVID-19. TCRdb independently ran MiXCR on the 5' RACE reads; one entry per CDR3 protein. The sample contains some 600,000 distinct CDR3 sequences, 17% of which appear only once. Sequencing was performed on PBMCs or a T cell subset sorted from them (not recorded which). The receptors shown here come from an adult woman who had mild COVID-19 (a few samples of this study predate the infection). Cell type and time point are not known.

This rearrangement joins TRBV6-2 or TRBV6-3 to TRBJ1-1, with a weak D call TRBD1 (5 bases). Germline CDR1 reads MNHEY; CDR2 reads SVGEGT. V lost 8 bases, J lost 7 bases, and 17 bases lay in between. The CDR3 contains 13 residues. The CDR3 protein is CASRGAGGHEAFF. CDR3 coding DNA: TGTGCCAGCCGAGGGGCCGGCGGGCATGAAGCTTTCTTT.

The chain combines TRBV6-1 with TRBJ2-7; D is uncertain. The germline V gene has CDR1 MNHNS and CDR2 SASEGT. The CDR3 contains 16 residues. V gave up 1 base and J gave up 2 bases, with 15 bases separating them. The CDR3 DNA is TGTGCCAGCAGTGAAGAAGTAGGGTCATCCCCCTACGAGCAGTACTTC. Translated, it gives CASSEEVGSSPYEQYF.

V is TRBV29-1 and J is TRBJ1-2, with D perhaps matching TRBD1 (6 bases). The V end was cut by 4 bases, the J end by 6 bases, with 15 bases between. The CDR3 length is 13 residues. Germline V gene data show CDR1 as SQVTM and CDR2 as ANQGSEA. CDR3 region: CSVGGGAGNGYTF. As DNA, the CDR3 is TGCAGCGTTGGCGGGGGGGCAGGGAATGGCTACACCTTC.

The chain is built from TRBV7-6 and TRBJ2-5, with 8 positions matching TRBD2. V gave up 5 bases and J gave up 2 bases; unmatched junction bases: 7. Germline assignment: CDR1 SGHVS and CDR2 FNYEAQ. The CDR3 runs 15 residues. DNA for the CDR3: TGTGCCAGCAGCAAAGCGGGGGCCCATCAAGAGACCCAGTACTTC. This encodes CASSKAGAHQETQYF.

There are a few counts of this clonotype. The chain joins TRBV19 to TRBJ2-3; TRBD1 is a possible D gene (5 bases). Deletions cut 0 bases from V and 6 bases from J, with 7 bases between. The CDR3 has 13 residues. The germline gives CDR1 LNHDA, CDR2 SQIVND (reference sequence). CDR3 residues: CASSIDRADTQYF. The CDR3 DNA is TGTGCCAGTAGTATAGACAGGGCGGATACGCAGTATTTT.

The V gene is TRBV14, the J gene TRBJ1-2, with D unresolved. The CDR3 extends over 15 amino acids. Per the germline V gene, CDR1 is SGHDN and CDR2 is FVKESK. The V end lost 4 bases, the J end lost 4 bases, and 16 bases lay between the germline ends. In DNA form, the CDR3 reads TGTGCCAGCAGCCCAAAAGCGGCGGGGAGCTATGGCTACACCTTC. Translated, it gives CASSPKAAGSYGYTF.

This clonotype was seen more than once but under ten times. This chain's CDR3 is CASSPRGQGANTIYF. The DNA of the CDR3 is TGTGCCAGCTCACCTAGAGGACAGGGGGCTAACACCATATATTTT. The chain recombines TRBV18 with TRBJ1-3; 11 bases match TRBD1. Germline V gene sequence: CDR1 KGHSH, CDR2 LQKENI. CDR3 length: 15 amino acids. J gave up 7 bases and V 3 bases, and 5 bases lay outside the gene matches.

The V gene is TRBV18, the J gene TRBJ2-7; D may be TRBD1 (5 bases). Trimming shortened V by 2 bases and J by 0 bases, and 8 bases separated the two germline ends. CDR1 is KGHSH, CDR2 LQKENI, per germline. The CDR3 spans 14 residues. The CDR3 spells CASSPGAYSYEQYF. The CDR3 coding sequence is TGTGCCAGCTCACCAGGGGCCTACTCCTACGAGCAGTACTTC.

To note about this clonotype: One end of the junction varies from germline; a read error may be responsible. The CDR3 sequence is CASSKIRVNSEAFF. CDR3 DNA: TGTGCCAGCAGCAAGATCCGGGTAAACAGTGAAGCTTTCTTT. The chain couples TRBV11-3 to TRBJ1-1; no firm D call. The CDR3 has 14 amino acids. Looked up from germline, CDR1 is SGHNT and CDR2 is YENEEA.

This clonotype was counted at least ten times. The V call is TRBV12-3 or TRBV12-4, the J call TRBJ2-7; D not certain. Trimming removed 7 bases at V and 2 bases at J, with 15 bases between. This CDR3 is 14 amino acids long. The chain's CDR3 is CASTSHGGTYEQYF. The CDR3 coding sequence is TGTGCCAGCACCTCGCACGGCGGTACCTACGAGCAGTACTTC.

This chain links TRBV5-1 with TRBJ2-7; no reliable D call. Trimming removed 0 bases from V and 5 bases from J, with 15 bases in between. This CDR3 has 15 amino acids. CDR1 is SGHRS and CDR2 is YFSETQ in the germline V gene. CDR3: CASSLEPGLSNEQYF. The CDR3, as DNA: TGCGCCAGCAGCTTGGAGCCAGGCCTGTCCAACGAGCAGTACTTC.

This clonotype turned up a few times. V is TRBV7-8 and J is TRBJ2-2; 8 bases align to TRBD1. The CDR3 totals 16 residues. V lost 7 bases, J lost 6 bases, and 13 bases stayed unmatched. Per the germline V gene, CDR1 is SGHVS and CDR2 is FQNEAQ. This chain's CDR3 is CASNPGQGGGSGELFF. The CDR3 nucleotides are TGTGCCAGCAACCCTGGACAGGGCGGCGGGTCCGGGGAGCTGTTTTTT.

V and J are TRBV6-5 and TRBJ2-3, with 10 bases aligning to TRBD2. V trimming: 3 bases; J trimming: 2 bases; junction bases outside the gene matches: 11. The CDR3 length is 18 residues. In germline, CDR1 is MNHEY, CDR2 SVGAGI. The CDR3 coding sequence is TGTGCCAGCAGTTATTTGGTGACGACTAGCGGGTCCACAGATACGCAGTATTTT. This translates into CASSYLVTTSGSTDTQYF.

This clonotype showed up many times. The chain recombines TRBV24-1 with TRBJ2-1, with TRBD2 matching 13 bases. Germline loops: CDR1 KGHDR, CDR2 SFDVKD. J was trimmed by 1 base and V by 7 bases; bases with no gene match: 3. There are 16 residues in the CDR3. The CDR3 reads CATSTSGRVSYNEQFF. The CDR3, as DNA: TGTGCCACCAGCACTAGCGGGAGGGTATCCTACAATGAGCAGTTCTTC.

The V gene is TRBV2, the J gene TRBJ1-4; weak D call: TRBD1 (6 bases). The CDR3 runs to 16 residues. Germline CDR1 reads SNHLY; CDR2 reads FYNNEI. The V and J ends lost 8 bases and 3 bases respectively, with 19 bases between them. In DNA form, the CDR3 reads TGTGCCAGCCAAGGGGCGCCATACAGGGCTAATGAAAAACTGTTTTTT. Translating it yields CASQGAPYRANEKLFF.

The V call is TRBV20-1, the J call TRBJ1-1; a weak D match, TRBD1 (5 bases). Trimming stripped 1 base from V and 11 bases from J, with 23 bases between. This CDR3 spans 15 amino acids. The germline V gene has CDR1 DFQATT and CDR2 SNEGSKA (reference sequence). CDR3 nucleotide sequence: TGCAGTGCTAGAGGGTCCGGGACTTCGATTGTTAGTGCTTTCTTT. Encoded protein: CSARGSGTSIVSAFF.

The chain combines TRBV4-2 with TRBJ2-1; 7 nucleotides agree with TRBD2. CDR1 and CDR2 from the germline V gene are LGHNA and YNFKEQ. CDR3 size: 13 residues. Germline trimming cut 8 bases from V and 8 bases from J; bases unmatched to any gene: 9. CDR3 residues: CASGAGELDEQFF. CDR3 nucleotides: TGTGCCAGCGGGGCGGGAGAGCTTGATGAGCAGTTCTTC.

This clonotype appeared a few times. The V and J genes are TRBV25-1 and TRBJ1-4; D gene uncertain. V was clipped by 2 bases and J by 3 bases, with 10 bases between them. The CDR3 has 15 amino acids. Looked up from germline, CDR1 is MGHDK and CDR2 is SYGVNS. The CDR3, as DNA: TGTGCCAGCAGTGAAAGCGTTCCGTCTAATGAAAAACTGTTTTTT. The encoded protein is CASSESVPSNEKLFF.

A few counts support this clonotype. The V gene is TRBV10-3, the J gene TRBJ2-7; unclear D gene. The germline gives CDR1 ENHRY, CDR2 SYGVKD. Trimming stripped 3 bases from V and 4 bases from J, with 7 bases between. This CDR3 comprises 12 residues. The CDR3 DNA reads as TGTGCCATCAGTGACCGAACATACGAGCAGTACTTC. Its translation: CAISDRTYEQYF.

In its sample, this clonotype was seen a few times. The chain has TRBV14 and TRBJ1-2; D is ambiguous. Trimming left V 4 bases short and J 2 bases short, with 11 bases between. The CDR3 has 14 residues. The germline V gene encodes CDR1 SGHDN and CDR2 FVKESK. CDR3 in DNA: TGTGCCAGCAGCCCTTCGGGTAGCAACTATGGCTACACCTTC. Translation: CASSPSGSNYGYTF.